The 5 T cell receptor beta chains given below trace back to one sample, sequenced in a study of T cell responses to AZD1222 COVID-19 vaccine listed by TCRdb under 2021. Read against the paper, the sample's time point label means: about 28 days (+/-7) after the second vaccine dose. Read against the paper, the sample's treatment or condition label means: meningococcal conjugate vaccine given as trial control. The method behind the library was the immunoSEQ multiplex PCR assay. This immuneACCESS table, as held by TCRdb, lists in-frame sequences with V and J called but not all clones. Of the missing ones, under half trace to an unresolved V gene in checked studies; the others have no known cause. For this sample the table gives under 200,000 clones, of which over 85% were detected only once. The ten most abundant clones make up 3.6% of the sample. The sample in question was peripheral blood, obtained 28 days after the second dose of the MenACWY control vaccine. All receptors derive from an adult who received the MenACWY meningococcal vaccine as a control.

The chain combines TRBV18 with TRBJ1-1, with D perhaps TRBD1 (5 bases). CDR1 and CDR2 (germline): KGHSH, LQKENI. CDR3 size: 14 residues. With 3 bases removed from V and 3 bases from J, the gap between germline ends came to 11 bases. CDR3 DNA: TGTGCCAGCTCACCCCAGGGTGGGGACACTGAAGCTTTCTTT. Amino acid sequence: CASSPQGGDTEAFF.

The chain has TRBV7-8 and TRBJ1-1; 7 bases map to TRBD1. Per germline, CDR1 SGHVS and CDR2 FQNEAQ. The CDR3 is 13 residues long. J lost 4 bases, V lost 5 bases, and 4 bases had no gene match. The CDR3 reads CASSIAGGTEAFF. CDR3 DNA: TGTGCCAGCAGCATCGCAGGGGGCACTGAAGCTTTCTTT.

V and J are TRBV3-1 (or the pseudogene TRBV3-2) and TRBJ1-3; no clear D. Trimming took 1 base from V and 3 from J, leaving 10 bases between them. CDR3 length equals 15 residues. The germline gives CDR1 LGHDT, CDR2 YNNKEL (reference sequence). The CDR3 sequence: CASSQVRSGGNTIYF. The CDR3 coding sequence is TGTGCCAGCAGCCAAGTGAGGTCGGGTGGAAACACCATATATTTT.

The chain carries TRBV27 and TRBJ2-1; 7 bases align to TRBD2. CDR3 length: 15 residues. The junction had 9 bases not matched to a gene; V was cut back by 3 bases and J by 7 bases. The germline CDR1 and CDR2 sequences are MNHEY and SMNVEV (reference sequence). The CDR3 DNA sequence: TGTGCCAGCAGTTTCTGGGCTAGCGGCCCGAATGAGCAGTTCTTC. This sequence encodes CASSFWASGPNEQFF.

The chain couples TRBV4-2 to TRBJ2-7, with 8 bases aligning to TRBD2. This CDR3 is 17 amino acids long. Unmatched junction bases numbered 11, after V lost 4 bases and J lost 0 bases. Germline CDR1 and CDR2: LGHNA and YNFKEQ. The CDR3 region has the DNA TGTGCCAGCAGCCCTACATCTAGCGGGCAGAACTCCTACGAGCAGTACTTC. Residues: CASSPTSSGQNSYEQYF.